Presented here are 22 T cell receptor beta chains from one specimen sequenced in a study of blood T cell repertoires in COVID-19 (dated by TCRdb to 2020 to 2022). The library came from the immunoSEQ multiplex PCR assay. TCRdb obtained this table from immuneACCESS and retained in-frame rearrangements with V and J assigned. These tables miss some clones; where compared with another copy, unresolved V genes account for less than half of the shortfall, and the remainder is unexplained. The sample contains hundreds of thousands of clones, over 75% of them found a single time. Of the sample, over 2% falls within the top ten clones. Sequenced material: PBMCs or T cells enriched from blood (not recorded which). The origin of the receptors is a woman aged 18-29 years who had recovered from COVID-19.

The J gene is TRBJ1-5, the V gene TRBV12-3 or TRBV12-4; 7 bases align to TRBD1. Trimming removed 7 bases from V and 2 bases from J; junction bases left unmatched: 2. The CDR3 is made up of 13 amino acids. This chain's CDR3 is CASTDRGNQPQHF. The CDR3 DNA reads TGTGCCAGCACCGACAGGGGCAATCAGCCCCAGCATTTT.

V and J are TRBV5-5 and TRBJ2-3, with 8 positions matching TRBD2. There are 15 residues in the CDR3. With V trimmed by 5 bases and J by 5 bases, 10 bases remained unmatched. Germline CDR1 is SGHKS and CDR2 is YYEKEE (reference sequence). This chain's CDR3 is CASSSGTSWVDTQYF. CDR3 sequence (DNA): TGTGCCAGCAGTTCCGGGACTAGTTGGGTAGATACGCAGTATTTT.

This chain joins TRBV19 and TRBJ2-5; D gene unclear. Trimming pared 3 bases from V and 2 bases from J, leaving 4 bases between. The germline CDR1 and CDR2 sequences are LNHDA and SQIVND (reference sequence). The CDR3 has 12 amino acids. The CDR3 DNA is TGTGCCAGTAGTATTCTACAAGAGACCCAGTACTTC. Amino acids: CASSILQETQYF.

CDR3 bases: TGTGCCAGCAGGGAGGGAAATGAAAAACTGTTTTTT. It translates to CASREGNEKLFF. V and J are TRBV25-1 and TRBJ1-4, with D uncertain. V lost 6 bases and J 5 bases, leaving 7 bases between the germline ends. This CDR3 spans 12 amino acids. Germline CDR1 reads MGHDK; CDR2 reads SYGVNS.

The gene calls are TRBV7-8 and TRBJ1-2; TRBD1 might be the D (5 bases). Germline values: CDR1 SGHVS, CDR2 FQNEAQ. The ends were cut back, 2 bases at V and 7 bases at J, with 8 bases in the middle. The length of the CDR3 is 12 residues. CDR3 sequence (DNA): TGTGCCAGCAGCTTAATCGGGGGTGGCTACACCTTC. The encoded protein is CASSLIGGGYTF. The whole variable domain, remainder taken from reference TRBV7-8 and TRBJ1-2, is GAGVSQSPRYKVAKRGQDVALRCDPISGHVSLFWYQQALGQGPEFLTYFQNEAQLDKSGLPSDRFFAERPEGSVSTLKIQRTQQEDSAVYLCASSLIGGGYTFGSGTRLTVV.

This clone was observed a single time. In nucleotides, the CDR3 is TGCGCCAGCAGCTCCTCCCGCGGAGGTTCGTCTAGCACAGATACGCAGTATTTT. This gives the protein CASSSSRGGSSSTDTQYF. The rearrangement links TRBV5-1 to TRBJ2-3, with a weak D call TRBD2 (5 bases). With 3 bases removed from V and 0 bases from J, the gap between germline ends came to 20 bases. The CDR3 is 18 residues long. Germline CDR1 reads SGHRS; CDR2 reads YFSETQ.

The rearrangement uses TRBV20-1 and TRBJ1-1; no firm D call. CDR1 and CDR2 from the germline V gene are DFQATT and SNEGSKA (reference sequence). The CDR3 runs to 14 residues. Trimming shortened V by 3 bases and J by 3 bases, and 14 bases separated the two germline ends. For the CDR3, the DNA is TGCAGTGCTAGTCGGATTTTCGGGGACACTGAAGCTTTCTTT. This codes for CSASRIFGDTEAFF.

The V gene is TRBV5-4, the J gene TRBJ1-2; no firm D call. CDR1 and CDR2 (germline): SGHNT, YYREEE (reference sequence). V lost 2 bases and J 4 bases, leaving 12 bases between the germline ends. This CDR3 region has 14 residues. The CDR3 loop is CASSFWADIYGYTF. The CDR3 DNA reads as TGTGCCAGCAGCTTCTGGGCAGATATCTATGGCTACACCTTC.

The chain joins TRBV5-6 to TRBJ1-6; D might be TRBD1 (6 bases). Looked up from germline, CDR1 is SGHDT and CDR2 is YYEEEE. V was clipped by 2 bases and J by 3 bases, with 12 bases between them. The CDR3 is 16 amino acids. CDR3 residues: CASSFYSGHYNSPLHF. The DNA for the CDR3 is TGTGCCAGCAGCTTTTACTCGGGACACTATAATTCACCCCTCCACTTT.

The chain recombines TRBV7-9 with TRBJ1-2; D is perhaps TRBD1 (6 bases). Per the germline V gene, CDR1 is SEHNR and CDR2 is FQNEAQ (reference sequence). CDR3 size: 14 residues. The germline V and J ends were trimmed by 0 bases and 7 bases, with 12 bases remaining between them. The CDR3 reads CASSLAQGLGGYTF. The DNA for the CDR3 is TGTGCCAGCAGCTTAGCACAGGGTCTTGGTGGCTACACCTTC.

This chain uses TRBV27 with TRBJ1-2, with unresolved D. Between the trimmed V and J ends, which lost 6 bases and 2 bases, there was a span of 10 bases. Germline lookup yields CDR1 MNHEY and CDR2 SMNVEV (reference sequence). This CDR3 has 13 residues. The CDR3 region is CASSRGNNYGYTF. CDR3 nucleotides: TGTGCCAGCAGCCGGGGAAACAACTATGGCTACACCTTC.

The chain recombines TRBV24-1 with TRBJ2-5; 7 nucleotides align to TRBD1. CDR3 length: 15 residues. The germline CDR1 and CDR2 sequences are KGHDR and SFDVKD. The J segment lost 4 bases and the V segment lost 6 bases, leaving 10 bases of the junction unmatched. CDR3 sequence (DNA): TGTGCCACCAGTTATTCCCGGGACAGCTCAGAGACCCAGTACTTC. Amino acid sequence: CATSYSRDSSETQYF.

The V and J genes are TRBV5-4 and TRBJ1-1; no clear D. The germline V gene encodes CDR1 SGHNT and CDR2 YYREEE (reference sequence). V dropped 5 bases and J dropped 1 base, with 12 bases sitting between them. This CDR3 is 14 amino acids long. In DNA, the CDR3 is TGTGCCAGCAGTCATATTAGCAAGAACACTGAAGCTTTCTTT. Amino acid sequence: CASSHISKNTEAFF.

In its sample, this clone was seen once. J is TRBJ1-1 and V is TRBV28; tentatively, D is TRBD1 (5 bases). Trimming shortened V by 1 base and J by 0 bases, and 9 bases separated the two germline ends. Per germline, CDR1 MDHEN and CDR2 SYDVKM. The CDR3 has 15 amino acids. The CDR3 region has the DNA TGTGCCAGCAGTTTATCAGGGATCCTGAACACTGAAGCTTTCTTT. Translation gives CASSLSGILNTEAFF.

The chain employs TRBV19 and TRBJ2-2; 9 bases agree with TRBD1. CDR3 length: 14 amino acids. The germline V gene encodes CDR1 LNHDA and CDR2 SQIVND (reference sequence). After removal of 8 bases from V and 5 bases from J, the junction contained 6 bases not matched to a gene. DNA for the CDR3: TGTGCCAGTTCTCACAGGGGGCGGACCGGGGAGCTGTTTTTT. Protein product: CASSHRGRTGELFF.

CDR3 DNA sequence: TGTGCCAGCAGCTATGGGCAGTTAGCGGGAGGAGGCACGCAGTATTTT. Translated: CASSYGQLAGGGTQYF. The chain recombines TRBV5-4 with TRBJ2-3; 10 positions match TRBD2. Germline values: CDR1 SGHNT, CDR2 YYREEE (reference sequence). V was pared by 3 bases and J by 9 bases, with 13 bases of the junction left unmatched. CDR3 size: 16 residues.

The chain recombines TRBV19 with TRBJ1-5, with TRBD1 as a possible D gene (6 bases). V was cut by 7 bases and J by 0 bases, with 19 bases left in between. Germline loops: CDR1 LNHDA, CDR2 SQIVND (reference sequence). This CDR3 is 17 amino acids long. CDR3 in amino acids: CASTTVGGGTSNQPQHF. CDR3 nucleotide sequence: TGTGCCAGTACCACCGTAGGGGGGGGGACTAGCAATCAGCCCCAGCATTTT.

In its sample, this clone was seen a few times. The V gene is TRBV4-2, the J gene TRBJ1-1, with D maybe TRBD1 (6 bases). This CDR3 region has 14 residues. The V gene lost 5 bases and the J gene lost 6 bases, with 16 bases spanning the gap. Germline V gene data show CDR1 as LGHNA and CDR2 as YNFKEQ. This chain's CDR3 is CASSGNRVSPEAFF. The DNA of the CDR3 is TGTGCCAGCAGCGGAAACAGGGTCAGTCCTGAAGCTTTCTTT.

The V gene is TRBV5-1, the J gene TRBJ2-3; 12 bases are a match to TRBD2. The CDR3 is made up of 18 amino acids. Germline lookup yields CDR1 SGHRS and CDR2 YFSETQ. The ends lost 4 bases at V and 0 bases at J; junction bases unmatched: 9. DNA for the CDR3: TGCGCCAGCAGCGCCGGGACTAGCGGGCGCCCGAGCACAGATACGCAGTATTTT. It encodes CASSAGTSGRPSTDTQYF.

The J gene is TRBJ2-7, the V gene TRBV30; possible D gene TRBD1, 5 bases. The CDR3 contains 11 residues. The V end was cut by 7 bases, the J end by 4 bases, with 11 bases between. Germline lookup yields CDR1 GTSNPN and CDR2 SVGIG (reference sequence). This CDR3 is CALTAEYEQYF. The DNA of the CDR3 is TGTGCCTTGACAGCCGAATACGAGCAGTACTTC.

This chain uses TRBV5-1 with TRBJ1-5; D is undetermined. There are 15 residues in the CDR3. CDR1 and CDR2 from the germline V gene are SGHRS and YFSETQ. V lost 4 bases to trimming and J lost 4 bases, with 15 bases between them. CDR3 sequence reads: CASSLAGSENQPQHF. The CDR3 region has the DNA TGCGCCAGCAGCCTTGCGGGCAGCGAGAATCAGCCCCAGCATTTT.

The chain employs TRBV11-2 and TRBJ1-4, with no clear D. Germline CDR1 and CDR2: SGHAT and FQNNGV. This CDR3 contains 16 residues. V lost 0 bases and J lost 5, with 13 bases in between. The chain's CDR3 is CASSLDRVESNEKLFF. In nucleotides, the CDR3 is TGTGCCAGCAGCTTAGATCGGGTGGAGTCGAATGAAAAACTGTTTTTT.